This T cell receptor beta chain originates from a study of T cells in Graves' hyperthyroidism and ophthalmopathy. V was clipped by 5 bases and J by 2 bases, with 7 bases between them. Germline V CDR1 and CDR2: SGHTA, FQGNSA. The CDR3 spans 12 residues. RNA transcripts were the template for amplifying TCR beta CDR3 regions. Primed by the HTBI set, a first-round RT-PCR was run on the TCR CDR3. TCRdb processed the multiplex PCR reads anew with MiXCR; each CDR3 protein has one entry. The repertoire holds over 500,000 distinct CDR3 sequences, roughly 45% seen once, with approximately 44% in the top ten. This clonotype was seen ten or more times.

The chain employs TRBV7-2 and TRBJ2-7; possible D gene TRBD2, 5 bases. The source material was peripheral blood or thyroid tissue (not recorded which). The source is an adult woman with Graves' disease, either hyperthyroidism or ophthalmopathy (not recorded which). CDR3 in amino acids: CASSLTTYEQYF. The CDR3 coding sequence is TGTGCCAGCAGCCTGACTACCTACGAGCAGTACTTC.